The 28 T cell receptor beta chains in this list originate from one sample, sequenced in a study of blood T cell repertoires in COVID-19. Sequencing was performed with immunoSEQ multiplex PCR; in TCRdb, only in-frame clones are kept and a portion is missing. The table has under 200,000 clones, more than 65% seen once. The sequencing input was peripheral blood. The receptor source for this set is a human donor with acute or convalescent COVID-19. The donor label of this sample is uncertain.

This sequence joins TRBV3-1 (or the pseudogene TRBV3-2) and TRBJ2-7; TRBD2 matches 8 bases. Per germline, CDR1 LGHDT and CDR2 YNNKEL (reference sequence). Germline trimming cut 4 bases from V and 6 bases from J; bases unmatched to any gene: 8. There are 14 residues in the CDR3. The CDR3 loop reads CASSRSGGPGEQYF. Written as DNA, the CDR3 is TGTGCCAGCAGCCGAAGCGGGGGACCTGGCGAGCAGTACTTC.

This chain uses TRBV15 with TRBJ1-1; D possibly corresponds to TRBD1 (6 bases). V was shortened by 0 bases and J by 6 bases, with 11 bases between the two germline ends. Germline V gene sequence: CDR1 LNHNV, CDR2 YYDKDF (reference sequence). The CDR3 sequence is 14 residues long. This CDR3 is CATSRDLGQSEAFF. The CDR3 DNA is TGTGCCACCAGCAGAGATCTTGGACAGTCTGAAGCTTTCTTT.

This clone was seen a few times. This chain uses TRBV6-1 with TRBJ1-5, with D possibly matching TRBD1 (5 bases). The V gene lost 1 base and the J gene lost 0 bases, with 16 bases spanning the gap. The V gene's germline CDR1 is MNHNS and CDR2 SASEGT. This CDR3 comprises 18 residues. The CDR3 here is CASSEDFLTAYSNQPQHF. Here the CDR3 DNA reads TGTGCCAGCAGTGAAGATTTTTTGACAGCTTATAGCAATCAGCCCCAGCATTTT.

The chain joins TRBV19 to TRBJ2-2, with D perhaps TRBD1 (5 bases). This CDR3 comprises 15 residues. Between the trimmed V and J ends, which lost 5 bases and 0 bases, there was a span of 10 bases. Germline V gene data show CDR1 as LNHDA and CDR2 as SQIVND (reference sequence). In DNA form, the CDR3 reads TGTGCCAGTAGTCCGAACAGGCCGAACACCGGGGAGCTGTTTTTT. It translates to CASSPNRPNTGELFF. Full variable domain (remainder filled in from reference TRBV19 and TRBJ2-2): DGGITQSPKYLFRKEGQNVTLSCEQNLNHDAMYWYRQDPGQGLRLIYYSQIVNDFQKGDIAEGYSVSREKKESFPLTVTSAQKNPTAFYLCASSPNRPNTGELFFGEGSRLTVL.

This chain joins TRBV30 and TRBJ1-5, with D tentatively TRBD1 (5 bases). V shed 2 bases and J shed 5 bases, with 10 bases lying between them. The CDR3 is made up of 13 amino acids. Germline CDR1 is GTSNPN and CDR2 is SVGIG (reference sequence). The CDR3 DNA is TGTGCCTGGAGTAGTGGAGGGGATCAGCCCCAGCATTTT. This encodes CAWSSGGDQPQHF.

CDR3 region: CASSSTNSLNTIYF. The CDR3 DNA is TGTGCCAGCAGCTCGACAAATTCCCTCAACACCATATATTTT. This sequence joins TRBV9 and TRBJ1-3; D remains unclear. CDR3 size: 14 residues. Trimming took off 4 bases at V and 7 bases at J, with 15 bases between the two ends. The germline CDR1 and CDR2 sequences are SGDLS and YYNGEE.

This sequence joins TRBV30 and TRBJ2-7; weak D call: TRBD1 (6 bases). CDR1 GTSNPN and CDR2 SVGIG come from the germline V gene (reference sequence). Trimming took off 2 bases at V and 6 bases at J, with 17 bases between the two ends. This CDR3 spans 14 amino acids. The CDR3 sequence is CAWSRMQGLGEQYF. DNA of the CDR3: TGTGCCTGGAGTCGTATGCAGGGGCTTGGCGAGCAGTACTTC. Filled out from reference TRBV30 and TRBJ2-7, the complete variable domain reads SQTIHQWPATLVQPVGSPLSLECTVEGTSNPNLYWYRQAAGRGLQLLFYSVGIGQISSEVPQNLSASRPQDRQFILSSKKLLLSDSGFYLCAWSRMQGLGEQYFGPGTRLTVT.

The J gene is TRBJ1-1, the V gene TRBV12-3 or TRBV12-4, with D perhaps TRBD1 (5 bases). The length of the CDR3 is 13 residues. V was trimmed by 6 bases and J by 11 bases, leaving 19 bases between them. Here the CDR3 reads CASSPGRGEYAFF. As DNA, the CDR3 is TGTGCCAGCAGCCCAGGGCGGGGGGAGTACGCTTTCTTT.

This rearrangement joins TRBV6-5 to TRBJ2-7, with 9 nucleotides matching TRBD1. The CDR3 spans 14 residues. Germline assignment: CDR1 MNHEY and CDR2 SVGAGI. V was clipped by 7 bases and J by 0 bases; unmatched bases: 4. The CDR3 loop reads CASTSDRGSYEQYF. Written as DNA, the CDR3 is TGTGCCAGCACCTCGGACAGGGGCTCCTACGAGCAGTACTTC.

This clone was seen once. This chain connects TRBV4-2 to TRBJ1-2; 9 nucleotides agree with TRBD1. CDR3 length: 16 amino acids. Looked up from germline, CDR1 is LGHNA and CDR2 is YNFKEQ. Trimming removed 1 base from V and 5 bases from J; junction bases left unmatched: 8. CDR3 nucleotide sequence: TGTGCCAGCAGCCAAGTGGGGACAGGGCCCTTATATGGCTACACCTTC. It specifies CASSQVGTGPLYGYTF.

The chain links TRBV25-1 to TRBJ1-2, with 7 bases fitting TRBD1. This CDR3 is built from 17 residues. Unmatched junction bases numbered 12, after V lost 2 bases and J lost 3 bases. Per germline, CDR1 MGHDK and CDR2 SYGVNS. The CDR3 sequence is CASSERGGQRLDYGYTF. In nucleotides, the CDR3 is TGTGCCAGCAGTGAAAGAGGGGGACAGCGATTAGACTATGGCTACACCTTC.

For the CDR3, the DNA is TGTGCCAGCAGTTTAATCTATGAGCAGTTCTTC. Translation gives CASSLIYEQFF. The chain links TRBV28 to TRBJ2-1; D not resolved. Germline V CDR1 and CDR2: MDHEN, SYDVKM. The CDR3 sequence is 11 residues long. V lost 2 bases and J lost 8, with 4 bases in between.

J is TRBJ2-7 and V is TRBV5-1; 8 nucleotides line up with TRBD2. This CDR3 is 14 amino acids long. Germline V lookup: CDR1 SGHRS, CDR2 YFSETQ. The V segment lost 5 bases and the J segment 3 bases; nucleotides outside the gene matches: 7. The DNA for the CDR3 is TGCGCCAGCAGAGCGGGACTAGAGGACTACGAGCAGTACTTC. Translation gives CASRAGLEDYEQYF.

The rearrangement joins TRBV21-1 to TRBJ1-1; the DNA was not compared with TRBD1, the D call given in the table. TRBV21-1 constitutes a pseudogene. The length of the CDR3 is 15 residues. CDR3 in amino acids: CASSKDGRANTEAFF. The CDR3 DNA reads TGTGCCAGCAGCAAAGATGGCAGGGCGAACACTGAAGCTTTCTTT.

This clone was seen once. The chain couples TRBV7-2 to TRBJ2-1; no reliable D call. There are 16 residues in the CDR3. The germline V gene encodes CDR1 SGHTA and CDR2 FQGNSA. V shed 1 base and J shed 8 bases, with 18 bases lying between them. The CDR3 region is CASSLVGDLAVHEQFF. CDR3 nucleotide sequence: TGTGCCAGCAGCTTAGTGGGTGACCTGGCGGTTCATGAGCAGTTCTTC.

The rearrangement uses TRBV19 and TRBJ1-5, with D possibly matching TRBD1 (5 bases). The ends were cut back, 2 bases at V and 2 bases at J, with 10 bases in the middle. Germline CDR1 LNHDA, CDR2 SQIVND (reference sequence). The CDR3 covers 15 residues. The chain's CDR3 is CASSITDRRNQPQHF. In nucleotides, the CDR3 is TGTGCCAGTAGTATAACAGACAGACGCAATCAGCCCCAGCATTTT.

The chain uses TRBV11-2 and TRBJ1-2; 8 positions agree with TRBD1. This CDR3 has 15 amino acids. The germline V gene encodes CDR1 SGHAT and CDR2 FQNNGV. V gave up 1 base and J gave up 2 bases; unmatched junction bases: 3. The DNA for the CDR3 is TGTGCCAGCAGCTTAGTGGACAGGGAAAACTATGGCTACACCTTC. Translation gives CASSLVDRENYGYTF.

V usage is TRBV12-3 or TRBV12-4 and J usage is TRBJ2-5; weak D call: TRBD2 (6 bases). The CDR3 extends over 12 amino acids. V was trimmed by 5 bases and J by 7 bases, leaving 11 bases between them. The CDR3 is CASSRGAVTQYF. The CDR3 bases are TGTGCCAGCAGTCGCGGGGCCGTGACCCAGTACTTC.

The rearrangement links TRBV28 to TRBJ2-7; D is unresolved. The ends were cut back, 2 bases at V and 5 bases at J, with 7 bases in the middle. The germline gives CDR1 MDHEN, CDR2 SYDVKM. The CDR3 contains 12 residues. The CDR3 DNA reads TGTGCCAGCAGTTTAAGCCTACACGAGCAGTACTTC. Translation: CASSLSLHEQYF.

The rearrangement links TRBV6-6 to TRBJ1-5; 9 nucleotides match TRBD1. V lost 5 bases to trimming and J lost 5 bases; unmatched junction nucleotides: 1. This CDR3 spans 13 amino acids. The V gene's germline CDR1 is MNHNY and CDR2 SVGAGI (reference sequence). CDR3 nucleotide sequence: TGTGCCAGCAGTCGGACAGGGGATCAGCCCCAGCATTTT. It yields the protein CASSRTGDQPQHF.

V and J are TRBV14 and TRBJ2-7; 13 bases fit TRBD2. Germline assignment: CDR1 SGHDN and CDR2 FVKESK. The CDR3 covers 16 residues. V lost 5 bases to trimming and J lost 5 bases; unmatched junction nucleotides: 9. This chain's CDR3 is CASSVLAGGRGNEQYF. CDR3 coding DNA: TGTGCCAGCAGCGTACTAGCGGGAGGGCGAGGAAACGAGCAGTACTTC. The whole variable domain, remainder taken from reference TRBV14 and TRBJ2-7, is EAGVTQFPSHSVIEKGQTVTLRCDPISGHDNLYWYRRVMGKEIKFLLHFVKESKQDESGMPNNRFLAERTGGTYSTLKVQPAELEDSGVYFCASSVLAGGRGNEQYFGPGTRLTVT.

This chain connects TRBV27 to TRBJ2-1, with 8 bases lining up with TRBD2. Germline CDR1 MNHEY, CDR2 SMNVEV (reference sequence). The CDR3 runs to 14 residues. After removal of 5 bases from V and 7 bases from J, the junction contained 7 bases not matched to a gene. The DNA of the CDR3 is TGTGCCAGCAGTACCCGGAGCGGGAGAAATGAGCAGTTCTTC. Amino acids: CASSTRSGRNEQFF.

This chain joins TRBV29-1 and TRBJ2-2, with D perhaps TRBD1 (5 bases). V lost 7 bases, J lost 5 bases, and 11 bases lay in between. CDR1 is SQVTM, CDR2 ANQGSEA, per germline. The CDR3 extends over 12 amino acids. The CDR3 bases are TGCAGCGCGAAAACAGGAACCGGGGAGCTGTTTTTT. It specifies CSAKTGTGELFF.

The sample holds a few counts of this clone. The chain has TRBV28 and TRBJ1-1; tentative D call: TRBD1 (5 bases). Looked up from germline, CDR1 is MDHEN and CDR2 is SYDVKM. The CDR3 contains 12 residues. V was trimmed by 5 bases and J by 14 bases, leaving 18 bases between them. CDR3 in DNA: TGTGCCAGCAGTCCGAGACAGTTATTAGGATTCTTT. Protein: CASSPRQLLGFF.

The V call is TRBV5-1, the J call TRBJ2-5; perhaps TRBD2 as D (7 bases). The CDR3 runs 17 residues. V dropped 2 bases and J dropped 4 bases, with 21 bases sitting between them. Germline assignment: CDR1 SGHRS and CDR2 YFSETQ. The DNA for the CDR3 is TGCGCCAGCAGCTTAGACGACCCTACGGGGGGCTCAGAGACCCAGTACTTC. Amino acid sequence: CASSLDDPTGGSETQYF.

V usage is TRBV16 and J usage is TRBJ1-5, with 10 bases that match TRBD1. The J segment lost 6 bases and the V segment lost 4 bases, leaving 3 bases of the junction unmatched. CDR3 length: 14 residues. The germline CDR1 and CDR2 sequences are KGHSY and FQNENV. The CDR3 region is CASSPGQGGQPQHF. CDR3 DNA sequence: TGTGCCAGCAGCCCAGGACAGGGGGGTCAGCCCCAGCATTTT. Together with reference TRBV16 and TRBJ1-5, the CDR3 gives the full variable domain: GEEVAQTPKHLVRGEGQKAKLYCAPIKGHSYVFWYQQVLKNEFKFLISFQNENVFDETGMPKERFSAKCLPNSPCSLEIQATKLEDSAVYFCASSPGQGGQPQHFGDGTRLSIL.

This clone has only a few counts. J is TRBJ2-1 and V is TRBV7-9; 12 nucleotides match TRBD2. Per the germline V gene, CDR1 is SEHNR and CDR2 is FQNEAQ (reference sequence). The trim removed 2 bases at V and 12 bases at J, leaving 14 bases unmatched. This CDR3 region has 17 residues. Written as DNA, the CDR3 is TGTGCCAGCAGCTTAAATCCCTATTCTAGCGGGGGGGAAGGGCAGTTCTTC. Translating it yields CASSLNPYSSGGEGQFF.

The rearrangement links TRBV5-4 to TRBJ1-1, with 8 positions matching TRBD1. The CDR3 runs 15 residues. CDR1 is SGHNT and CDR2 is YYREEE in the germline V gene (reference sequence). Losses at the gene ends were 1 base for V and 3 bases for J; bases not matched to a gene: 5. CDR3 loop: CASSLNPGGHTEAFF. CDR3 nucleotides: TGTGCCAGCAGCTTGAATCCAGGGGGCCACACTGAAGCTTTCTTT.